Following are 28 T cell receptor beta chains from one sample sequenced in a study of CXCR3-negative and CXCR3-positive naive CD8 T cells. It was by 5' RACE with UMI labels that the TRB cDNA libraries were prepared. TCRdb reprocessed the 5' RACE reads; each CDR3 protein has one entry and no DNA is given. Its listing shows some 66,000 distinct CDR3 sequences. The sequencing sample was made of naive CXCR3- CD8+ T cells from blood. Subset specified: CD45RO-CCR7+CD27+CD95- naive CD8+ T cells lacking CXCR3 (TNR3-). The receptor set was obtained from a human donor in good health. Some clones in this sample may be carry-over from other donors' samples.

This chain links TRBV6-2 or TRBV6-3 with TRBJ2-1; without DNA, the TCRdb call of TRBD1 cannot be checked. Germline CDR1 MNHEY, CDR2 SVGEGT. This CDR3 region has 16 residues. The chain's CDR3 is CASSYYQGSPYNEQFF.

The V gene is TRBV27, the J gene TRBJ2-1; the D gene TCRdb calls, TRBD2, cannot be checked with no DNA. The germline V gene has CDR1 MNHEY and CDR2 SMNVEV (reference sequence). The CDR3 length is 13 residues. CDR3 sequence: CASSLGGYNERFF.

CDR3 sequence reads: CSAEGGSGLYEQYF. The chain recombines TRBV20-1 with TRBJ2-7. Germline-derived CDR1 and CDR2 are DFQATT and SNEGSKA (reference sequence). This CDR3 contains 14 residues.

The rearrangement uses TRBV13 and TRBJ2-5; TCRdb's D call, TRBD1, is unchecked because there is no DNA. CDR1 and CDR2 from the germline V gene are PRHDT and FYEKMQ (reference sequence). This CDR3 comprises 15 residues. CDR3 region: CASSSRDRPQETQYF.

The chain joins TRBV20-1 to TRBJ2-7; TCRdb indicates TRBD1, and absent DNA this call remains unverified. Germline V gives CDR1 DFQATT, CDR2 SNEGSKA (reference sequence). This CDR3 is 15 amino acids long. This CDR3 is CSARDGRGSSYEQYF.

The chain recombines TRBV5-6 with TRBJ2-4. The CDR3 is 12 residues long. The germline CDR1 and CDR2 sequences are SGHDT and YYEEEE. The chain's CDR3 is CASSLYENIQYF.

The rearrangement links TRBV28 to TRBJ2-2. The V gene's germline CDR1 is MDHEN and CDR2 SYDVKM. The CDR3 consists of 12 residues. The CDR3 sequence: CASSEPRGELFF.

The chain is built from TRBV7-9 and TRBJ2-1; TCRdb gives TRBD2 as the D gene, but with no DNA this cannot be confirmed. Germline V gene sequence: CDR1 SEHNR, CDR2 FQNEAQ (reference sequence). This CDR3 has 16 residues. CDR3 sequence: CATPDGPSGKVDEQFF.

This rearrangement joins TRBV3-1 to TRBJ2-6; TCRdb proposes TRBD1, but this gene call is untestable without DNA. The CDR3 is made up of 13 amino acids. Germline V gene sequence: CDR1 LGHDT, CDR2 YNNKEL (reference sequence). This CDR3 is CASSPTETNVLTF.

CDR3 sequence reads: CSARAPAGDYNEQFF. The J gene is TRBJ2-1, the V gene TRBV20-1; without DNA, the TCRdb call of TRBD2 cannot be checked. Germline V gene lookup returns CDR1 DFQATT and CDR2 SNEGSKA (reference sequence). CDR3 length: 15 residues.

The chain employs TRBV7-9 and TRBJ2-7; checking the TCRdb D call of TRBD1 is not possible without DNA. The CDR3 runs 14 residues. In germline, CDR1 is SEHNR, CDR2 FQNEAQ (reference sequence). CDR3 region: CASSLTGATYEQYF.

The genes are TRBV10-2 and TRBJ2-2; no DNA is available, so the TRBD1 call from TCRdb remains unchecked. The CDR3 is 14 amino acids. Germline assignment: CDR1 WSHSY and CDR2 SAAADI. The CDR3 protein is CASSEDRGRRELFF.

This chain's CDR3 is CSAPTGAADTQYF. The chain uses TRBV29-1 and TRBJ2-3; absent DNA, TCRdb's TRBD1 call cannot be checked. The CDR3 is 13 residues long. Per germline, CDR1 SQVTM and CDR2 ANQGSEA.

This chain links TRBV9 with TRBJ1-1; checking the TCRdb D call of TRBD1 is not possible without DNA. In germline, CDR1 is SGDLS, CDR2 YYNGEE. The CDR3 has 15 amino acids. CDR3 sequence reads: CASSVRGLSRTEAFF. The variable domain in full, with the rest retrieved from reference TRBV9 and TRBJ1-1, is DSGVTQTPKHLITATGQRVTLRCSPRSGDLSVYWYQQSLDQGLQFLIQYYNGEERAKGNILERFSAQQFPDLHSELNLSSLELGDSALYFCASSVRGLSRTEAFFGQGTRLTVV.

This sequence joins TRBV29-1 and TRBJ2-7. This CDR3 contains 12 residues. CDR1 and CDR2 from the germline V gene are SQVTM and ANQGSEA. The CDR3 reads CSVVTATYEQYF.

V usage is TRBV6-1 and J usage is TRBJ2-1; lacking DNA, the TRBD2 call made by TCRdb goes unchecked. This CDR3 contains 14 residues. Germline V gene lookup returns CDR1 MNHNS and CDR2 SASEGT. The CDR3 loop reads CATLGGLAENEQFF.

The chain recombines TRBV15 with TRBJ2-7. The CDR3 is made up of 12 amino acids. Germline CDR1 and CDR2: LNHNV and YYDKDF (reference sequence). This chain's CDR3 is CATSRGVYEQYF.

The chain uses TRBV29-1 and TRBJ2-1. The CDR3 has 14 residues. Germline values: CDR1 SQVTM, CDR2 ANQGSEA. The CDR3 here is CSVEEVDSDNEQFF.

The rearrangement uses TRBV12-3 or TRBV12-4 and TRBJ1-1. CDR3 length: 13 amino acids. CDR3 region: CASSWVTNTEAFF.

The chain recombines TRBV7-9 with TRBJ1-2; lacking DNA, the TRBD1 call made by TCRdb goes unchecked. Germline loops: CDR1 SEHNR, CDR2 FQNEAQ (reference sequence). This CDR3 has 16 amino acids. The chain's CDR3 is CASSSTPGQGDYGYTF. Combining the CDR3 with reference TRBV7-9 and TRBJ1-2 gives the whole variable domain DTGVSQNPRHKITKRGQNVTFRCDPISEHNRLYWYRQTLGQGPEFLTYFQNEAQLEKSRLLSDRFSAERPKGSFSTLEIQRTEQGDSAMYLCASSSTPGQGDYGYTFGSGTRLTVV.

The genes are TRBV11-2 and TRBJ2-7; with no DNA, the TCRdb D assignment of TRBD1 cannot be verified. Looked up from germline, CDR1 is SGHAT and CDR2 is FQNNGV. The CDR3 has 15 amino acids. The chain's CDR3 is CASSEIPRRIYEQYF.

The V and J genes are TRBV4-3 and TRBJ2-7; the D call from TCRdb, TRBD1, cannot be confirmed without DNA. The CDR3 loop spans 17 amino acids. CDR1 is LGHNA and CDR2 is YSLEER in the germline V gene. The CDR3 protein is CARSQDFFPGKSYEQYF.

The gene calls are TRBV29-1 and TRBJ1-1. Germline loops: CDR1 SQVTM, CDR2 ANQGSEA. This CDR3 is 12 amino acids long. CDR3 amino acids: CSVEGRAPEAFF.

The chain is built from TRBV11-2 and TRBJ2-7; the TCRdb call, TRBD2, lacks DNA for checking. Germline V gene data show CDR1 as SGHAT and CDR2 as FQNNGV. This CDR3 spans 13 amino acids. CDR3 sequence reads: CASRPGLIYEQYF.

V usage is TRBV28 and J usage is TRBJ2-5; lacking DNA, the TRBD1 call made by TCRdb goes unchecked. CDR3 size: 16 residues. Per the germline V gene, CDR1 is MDHEN and CDR2 is SYDVKM. The CDR3 spells CASSSPGKQGRETQYF.

The J gene is TRBJ2-1, the V gene TRBV6-6; no DNA is available, so the TRBD2 call from TCRdb remains unchecked. The germline CDR1 and CDR2 sequences are MNHNY and SVGAGI (reference sequence). CDR3 length equals 15 residues. CDR3: CASSYSWGGYNEQFF.

The chain combines TRBV2 with TRBJ2-7. Per germline, CDR1 SNHLY and CDR2 FYNNEI. This CDR3 comprises 13 residues. The CDR3 reads CASSWGITYEQYF.

V and J are TRBV7-9 and TRBJ2-1; TCRdb indicates TRBD1, and absent DNA this call remains unverified. CDR1 and CDR2 from the germline V gene are SEHNR and FQNEAQ (reference sequence). The CDR3 totals 15 residues. The CDR3 sequence: CASSFWDPNISEQFF. The whole variable domain, remainder taken from reference TRBV7-9 and TRBJ2-1, is DTGVSQNPRHKITKRGQNVTFRCDPISEHNRLYWYRQTLGQGPEFLTYFQNEAQLEKSRLLSDRFSAERPKGSFSTLEIQRTEQGDSAMYLCASSFWDPNISEQFFGPGTRLTVL.